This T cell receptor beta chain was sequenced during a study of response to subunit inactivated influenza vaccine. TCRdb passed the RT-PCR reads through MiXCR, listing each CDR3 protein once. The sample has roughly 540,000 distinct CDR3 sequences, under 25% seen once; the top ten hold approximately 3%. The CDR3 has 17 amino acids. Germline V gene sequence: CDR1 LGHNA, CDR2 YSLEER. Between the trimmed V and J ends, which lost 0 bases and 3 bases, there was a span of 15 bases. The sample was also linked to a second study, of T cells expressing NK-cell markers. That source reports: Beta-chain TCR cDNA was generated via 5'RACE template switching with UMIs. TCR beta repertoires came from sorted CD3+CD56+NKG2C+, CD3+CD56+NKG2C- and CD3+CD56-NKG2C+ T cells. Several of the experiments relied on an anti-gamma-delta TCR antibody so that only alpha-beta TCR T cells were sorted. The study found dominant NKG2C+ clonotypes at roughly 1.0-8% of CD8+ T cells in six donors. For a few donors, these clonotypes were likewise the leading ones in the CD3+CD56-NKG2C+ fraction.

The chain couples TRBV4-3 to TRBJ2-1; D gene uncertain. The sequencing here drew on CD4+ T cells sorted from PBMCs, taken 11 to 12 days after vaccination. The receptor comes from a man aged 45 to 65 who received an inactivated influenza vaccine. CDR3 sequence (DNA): TGCGCCAGCAGCCAAGATAGTATCACAGAATACTACAATGAGCAGTTCTTC. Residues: CASSQDSITEYYNEQFF.